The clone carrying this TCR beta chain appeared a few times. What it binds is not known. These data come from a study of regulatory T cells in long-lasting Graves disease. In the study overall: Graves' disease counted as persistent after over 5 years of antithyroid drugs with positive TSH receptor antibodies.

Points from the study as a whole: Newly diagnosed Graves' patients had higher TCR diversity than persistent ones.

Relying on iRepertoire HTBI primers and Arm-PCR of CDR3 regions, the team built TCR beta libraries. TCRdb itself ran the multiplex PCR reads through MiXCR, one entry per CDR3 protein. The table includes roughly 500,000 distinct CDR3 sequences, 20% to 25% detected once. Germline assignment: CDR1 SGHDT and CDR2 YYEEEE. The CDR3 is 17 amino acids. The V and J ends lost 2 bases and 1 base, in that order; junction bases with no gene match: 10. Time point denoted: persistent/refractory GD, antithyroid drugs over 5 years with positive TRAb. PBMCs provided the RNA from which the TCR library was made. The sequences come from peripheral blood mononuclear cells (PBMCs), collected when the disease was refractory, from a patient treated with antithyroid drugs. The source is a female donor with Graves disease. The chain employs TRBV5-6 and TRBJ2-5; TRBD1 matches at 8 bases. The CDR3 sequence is CASSLTGRDRRQETQYF. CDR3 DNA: TGTGCCAGCAGCTTAACCGGTAGGGACAGGCGCCAAGAGACCCAGTACTTC.